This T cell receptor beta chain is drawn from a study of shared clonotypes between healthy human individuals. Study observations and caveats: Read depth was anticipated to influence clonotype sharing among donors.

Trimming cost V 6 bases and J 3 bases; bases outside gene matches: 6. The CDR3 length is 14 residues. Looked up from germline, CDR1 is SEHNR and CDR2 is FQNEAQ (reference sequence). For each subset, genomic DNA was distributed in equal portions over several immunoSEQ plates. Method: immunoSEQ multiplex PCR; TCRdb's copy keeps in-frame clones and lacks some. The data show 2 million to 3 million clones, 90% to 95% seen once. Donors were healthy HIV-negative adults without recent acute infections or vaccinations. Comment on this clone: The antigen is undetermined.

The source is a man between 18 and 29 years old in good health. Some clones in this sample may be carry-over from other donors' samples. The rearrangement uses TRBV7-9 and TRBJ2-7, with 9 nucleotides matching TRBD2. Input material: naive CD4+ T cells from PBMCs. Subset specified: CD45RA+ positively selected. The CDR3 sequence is CASRSLAGSYEQYF. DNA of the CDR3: TGTGCCAGCAGGTCGCTAGCGGGGAGCTACGAGCAGTACTTC.